This is a list of T cell receptor beta chains from one sample in a study of OX40 agonist ivuxolimab in advanced cancers. Only in-frame clones appear in the TCRdb table, and some are missing; sequencing was by immunoSEQ multiplex PCR. Of 60,000 to 85,000 clones in the sample, 80% to 90% were seen once. Specimen: CD4+ or CD8+ T cells sorted from blood, collected in a trial of the OX40 agonist ivuxolimab. All receptors derive from an adult with an advanced solid tumor such as melanoma, head and neck, liver or kidney cancer. CDR3s include the opening cysteine and the closing phenylalanine or tryptophan. Fields, in order: J gene, CDR3 length, D gene, V gene, CDR3 DNA, CDR3 protein. The D gene is left open where the match is weak.

TRBJ1-4 16 NA TRBV6-4 TGTGCCAGCAGCCCTCCTAACATGGGTCGCAGTGAAAAACTGTTTTTT CASSPPNMGRSEKLFF
TRBJ2-1 16 TRBD2 TRBV4-3 TGCGCCAGCAGCCAACTTCTAGCGGCTACCTACAATGAGCAGTTCTTC CASSQLLAATYNEQFF
TRBJ1-1 13 TRBD1 TRBV6-5 TGTGCCAGCAGTAACAGGGGGGGGACTGAAGCTTTCTTT CASSNRGGTEAFF
TRBJ1-1 14 NA TRBV6-5 TGTGCCAGCAGACCCCCAACAGGGAACACTGAAGCTTTCTTT CASRPPTGNTEAFF
TRBJ2-7 14 TRBD1 TRBV7-2 TGTGCCAGCAGCTTCGGGACAGGGGCCTACGAGCAGTACTTC CASSFGTGAYEQYF
TRBJ1-2 15 NA TRBV7-2 TGTGCCAGCAGCTTAGCAGGGCAGGCAAACTATGGCTACACCTTC CASSLAGQANYGYTF
TRBJ2-2 14 NA TRBV6-5 TGTGCCAGCATTACAGGACAGCACACCGGGGAGCTGTTTTTT CASITGQHTGELFF
TRBJ2-1 15 NA TRBV9 TGTGCCAGCAGCGTACAAAGTGACTCCTACAATGAGCAGTTCTTC CASSVQSDSYNEQFF
TRBJ2-1 16 NA TRBV11-2 TGTGCCAGCAGCCCCCTCGGGCGTAACTCCTACAATGAGCAGTTCTTC CASSPLGRNSYNEQFF
TRBJ1-2 14 NA TRBV27 TGTGCCAGTCGCACGGGGTGGCCTAACTATGGCTACACCTTC CASRTGWPNYGYTF
TRBJ2-3 15 NA TRBV6-5 TGTGCCAGCAGCTACTTCGGGACCCACACAGATACGCAGTATTTT CASSYFGTHTDTQYF
TRBJ2-5 13 NA TRBV6-6 TGTGCCAGCAGCCGGGACACGACGGAGACCCAGTACTTC CASSRDTTETQYF